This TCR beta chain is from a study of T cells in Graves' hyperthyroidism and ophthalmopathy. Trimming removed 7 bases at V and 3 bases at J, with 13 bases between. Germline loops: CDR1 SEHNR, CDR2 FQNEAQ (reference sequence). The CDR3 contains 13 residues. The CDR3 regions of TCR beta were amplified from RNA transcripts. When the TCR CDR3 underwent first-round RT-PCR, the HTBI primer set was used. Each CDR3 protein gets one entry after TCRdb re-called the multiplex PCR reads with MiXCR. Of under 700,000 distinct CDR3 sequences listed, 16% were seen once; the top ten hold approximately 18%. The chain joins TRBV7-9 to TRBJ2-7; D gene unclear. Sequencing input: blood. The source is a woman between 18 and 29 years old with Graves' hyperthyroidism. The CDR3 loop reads CASTPHSDYEQYF. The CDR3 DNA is TGTGCCAGCACCCCCCACTCCGACTACGAGCAGTACTTC.